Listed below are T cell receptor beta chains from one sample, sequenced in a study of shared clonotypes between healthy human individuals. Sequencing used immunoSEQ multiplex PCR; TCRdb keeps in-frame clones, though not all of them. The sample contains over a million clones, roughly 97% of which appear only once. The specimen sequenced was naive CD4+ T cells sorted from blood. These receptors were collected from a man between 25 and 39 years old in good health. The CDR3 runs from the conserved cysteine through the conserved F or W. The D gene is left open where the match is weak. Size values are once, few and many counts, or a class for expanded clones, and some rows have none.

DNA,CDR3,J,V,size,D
TGTGCCAGCAGTCAGCCCGGGGCCCACTATGGCTACACCTTC,CASSQPGAHYGYTF,TRBJ1-2,TRBV6-5,NA,NA
TGCGCCAGCAGTGCCTATGGATGTCGCAATCAGCCCCAGCATTTT,CASSAYGCRNQPQHF,TRBJ1-5,TRBV10-1,NA,NA
TGCGCCAGCCTCCAAGACACCCCCGGGGCGAGTTTCGCTGAAGCTTTCTTT,CASLQDTPGASFAEAFF,TRBJ1-1,TRBV10-1,NA,NA
TGTGCCAGCAGCAAGACTAGCGGCACCGGGGAGCTGTTTTTT,CASSKTSGTGELFF,TRBJ2-2,TRBV6-6,NA,TRBD2
TGTGCCAGCAGCTCACGGACTAGACAGAACACTGAAGCTTTCTTT,CASSSRTRQNTEAFF,TRBJ1-1,TRBV7-9,once,NA
TGTGCCATCAGTGCCCAAGGACAGGGCTACGAGCAGTACTTC,CAISAQGQGYEQYF,TRBJ2-7,TRBV10-3,NA,TRBD1
TGTGCCAGCAGCTTAACGGGGGCAGGGGACACCGGGGAGCTGTTTTTT,CASSLTGAGDTGELFF,TRBJ2-2,TRBV7-3,NA,NA
TGTGCCAGCAGCTTGGGAGACAGGCCGAGCTCCTACGAGCAGTACTTC,CASSLGDRPSSYEQYF,TRBJ2-7,TRBV5-8,NA,NA
TGTGCCAGCAGACCCTTTGTGGGAGGGGACGACGAGCAGTACTTC,CASRPFVGGDDEQYF,TRBJ2-7,TRBV27,once,TRBD2
TGCGCCAGCAGCCGACAAGGCTACGGTGAAGCTTTCTTT,CASSRQGYGEAFF,TRBJ1-1,TRBV4-3,NA,NA